The present T cell receptor (beta chain) was sequenced within a study of blood T cell repertoires in COVID-19. Looking at the study overall: Researchers got acute and convalescent COVID-19 samples from the United States, Italy and Spain.

Clones were sequenced by immunoSEQ multiplex PCR, and TCRdb holds only the in-frame ones, with some missing. Of about 140,000 clones listed, about 86% are singletons. The germline V and J ends were trimmed by 3 bases and 2 bases, with 4 bases remaining between them. The CDR3 extends over 12 amino acids. The clonotype comes from a middle-aged woman with acute or convalescent COVID-19. The chain recombines TRBV12-3 or TRBV12-4 with TRBJ2-5; D gene uncertain. The sequenced sample was peripheral blood. This CDR3 reads CASSFEQETQYF. The DNA for the CDR3 is TGTGCCAGCAGTTTCGAGCAAGAGACCCAGTACTTC.